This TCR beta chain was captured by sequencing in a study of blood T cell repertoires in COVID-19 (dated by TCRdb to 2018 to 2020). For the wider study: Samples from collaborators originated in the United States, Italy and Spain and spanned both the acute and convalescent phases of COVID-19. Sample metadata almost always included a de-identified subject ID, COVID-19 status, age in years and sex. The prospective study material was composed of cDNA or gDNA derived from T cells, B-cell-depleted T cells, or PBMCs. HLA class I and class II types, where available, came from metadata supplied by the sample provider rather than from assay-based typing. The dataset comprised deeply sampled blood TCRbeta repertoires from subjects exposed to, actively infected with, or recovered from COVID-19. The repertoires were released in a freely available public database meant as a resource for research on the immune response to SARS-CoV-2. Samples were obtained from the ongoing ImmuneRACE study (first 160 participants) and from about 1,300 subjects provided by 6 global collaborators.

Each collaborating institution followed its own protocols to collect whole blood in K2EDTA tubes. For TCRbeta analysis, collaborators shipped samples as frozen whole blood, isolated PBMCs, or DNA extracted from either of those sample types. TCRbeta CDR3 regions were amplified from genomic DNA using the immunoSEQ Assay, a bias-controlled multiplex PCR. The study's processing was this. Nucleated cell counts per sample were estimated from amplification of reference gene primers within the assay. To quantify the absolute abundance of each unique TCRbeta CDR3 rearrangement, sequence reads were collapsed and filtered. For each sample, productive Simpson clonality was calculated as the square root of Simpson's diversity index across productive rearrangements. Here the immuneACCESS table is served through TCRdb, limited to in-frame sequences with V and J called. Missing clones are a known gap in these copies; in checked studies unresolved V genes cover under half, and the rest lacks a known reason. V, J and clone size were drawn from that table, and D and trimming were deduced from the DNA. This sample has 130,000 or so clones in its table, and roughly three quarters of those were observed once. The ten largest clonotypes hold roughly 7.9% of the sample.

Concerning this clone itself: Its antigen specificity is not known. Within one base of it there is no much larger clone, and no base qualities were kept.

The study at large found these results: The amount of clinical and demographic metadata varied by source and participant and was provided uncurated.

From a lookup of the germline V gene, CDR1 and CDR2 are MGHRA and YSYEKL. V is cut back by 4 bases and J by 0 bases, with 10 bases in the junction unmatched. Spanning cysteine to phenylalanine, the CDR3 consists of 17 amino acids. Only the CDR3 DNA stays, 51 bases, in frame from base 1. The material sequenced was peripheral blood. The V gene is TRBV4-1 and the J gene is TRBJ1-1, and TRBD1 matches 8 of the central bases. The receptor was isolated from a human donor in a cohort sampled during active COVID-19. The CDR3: CASSLRETGAMNTEAFF. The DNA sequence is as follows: TGCGCCAGCAGCCTTCGGGAGACAGGGGCGATGAACACTGAAGCTTTCTTT.